This TCR beta chain was retrieved from a study of CD8+CD57+ T cells in acquired aplastic anemia. TCR beta VDJ and CDR3 were profiled, and genomic DNA was the template. TCRdb used MiXCR to reprocess the reads, holding one entry per CDR3 protein. The data hold about 220,000 distinct CDR3 sequences, with around 32% observed a single time. This clonotype was picked up many times. Its target is not known. General study points: A significant difference in CD8+ Simpson's diversity between patients and controls was not found.

Looked up from germline, CDR1 is DFQATT and CDR2 is SNEGSKA (reference sequence). CDR3 length: 13 residues. V was trimmed by 3 bases and J by 0 bases, leaving 6 bases between them. The sequencing input was sorted CD4+, CD8+, or CD8+CD57+ T cells (not recorded which) from PBMCs. The chain links TRBV20-1 to TRBJ1-3; D uncertain. The source is a human donor in good health, serving as a control. The CDR3 DNA reads TGCAGTGCTAGTCGGGACTCTGGAAACACCATATATTTT. It translates to CSASRDSGNTIYF.